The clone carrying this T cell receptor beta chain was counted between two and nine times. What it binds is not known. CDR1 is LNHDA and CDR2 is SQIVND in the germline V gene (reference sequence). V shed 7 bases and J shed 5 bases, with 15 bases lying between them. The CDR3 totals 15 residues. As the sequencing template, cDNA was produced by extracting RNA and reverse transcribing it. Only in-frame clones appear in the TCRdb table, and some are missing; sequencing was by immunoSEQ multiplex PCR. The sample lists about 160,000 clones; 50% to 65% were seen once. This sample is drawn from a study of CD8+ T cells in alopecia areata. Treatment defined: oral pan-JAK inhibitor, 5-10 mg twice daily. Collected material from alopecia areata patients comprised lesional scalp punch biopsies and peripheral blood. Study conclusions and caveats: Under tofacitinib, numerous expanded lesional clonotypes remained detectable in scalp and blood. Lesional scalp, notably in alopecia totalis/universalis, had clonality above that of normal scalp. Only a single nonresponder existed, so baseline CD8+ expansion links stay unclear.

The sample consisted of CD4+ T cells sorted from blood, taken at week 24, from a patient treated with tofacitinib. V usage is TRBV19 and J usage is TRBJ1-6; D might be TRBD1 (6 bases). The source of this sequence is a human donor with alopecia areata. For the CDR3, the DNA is TGTGCCAGTAAGGAACTCGACAGGAATAATTCACCCCTCCACTTT. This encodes CASKELDRNNSPLHF.